This T cell receptor beta chain stems from a study of T cell responses to AZD1222 COVID-19 vaccine. As to this clone: Its antigen is as yet unknown.

Study-wide results and limits: Spike-specific TCR breadth and depth rose after two AZD1222 doses. White British people made up most donors, females outnumbered males, and clonal diversity was possibly underestimated.

After removal of 6 bases from V and 6 bases from J, the junction contained 7 bases not matched to a gene. The CDR3 contains 14 residues. Per the germline V gene, CDR1 is LNHDA and CDR2 is SQIVND (reference sequence). Measured with immunoSEQ multiplex PCR; TCRdb has only the in-frame clones, and not every one. In the table there are 150,000 to 200,000 clones, around 90% of which are singletons. This chain links TRBV19 with TRBJ1-4; 7 nucleotides agree with TRBD1. The sequence derives from an adult in good health. Specimen: peripheral blood, collected on day 0 of AZD1222 vaccination. Here the CDR3 reads CASSRHRGDEKLFF. As DNA, the CDR3 is TGTGCCAGTAGCCGCCACAGGGGTGATGAAAAACTGTTTTTT.